A single T cell receptor (beta chain) is shown here with its context. The antigen remains undetermined. The CDR3 consists of 15 residues. In germline, CDR1 is SGHTA, CDR2 FQGNSA. The V gene end was trimmed by 3 bases and the J gene end by 3 bases; junction bases not matched to a gene: 5. The entry originates in a study of cytomegalovirus exposure and HLA in healthy donors. On the study more broadly: Assignment to the Caucasian-associated ancestry cluster applied to approximately 80% of the approximately 380 genotyped donors.

Vbeta (60) and Jbeta (13) primers were used in the PCR. Generated by immunoSEQ multiplex PCR, the TCRdb table keeps only in-frame clones and is missing some. This sample has 65,000 to 85,000 clones, with approximately 70% found just once. Study-wide findings and caveats: A later analysis showed that HLA-associated TCR beta chains had undergone more clonal expansion than equally common others. Later analysis associated a missense DCLRE1C variant with TCR beta V- and J-gene trimming.

The sequence was obtained from a male donor in good health and CMV-seropositive. The rearrangement joins TRBV7-2 to TRBJ2-7, with 10 bases fitting TRBD2. The specimen was PBMCs. This CDR3 reads CASSFSSGSIYEQYF. The CDR3 coding sequence is TGTGCCAGCAGCTTCTCTAGCGGGAGTATCTACGAGCAGTACTTC.